This T cell receptor beta chain is from a study of breast tumors, draining lymph nodes, adjacent tissues (dated by TCRdb to about 2016). In terms of the full investigation: The study compared TCR beta repertoires across tumor, adjacent nontumor tissue and axillary lymph nodes from breast cancer patients. The study aimed to assess the relationships and possible T-cell exchange between tumor, surrounding tissue and draining lymph node repertoires in human breast cancer.

Including the terminal cysteine and phenylalanine, the CDR3 comprises 14 residues. CDR3 DNA only is kept here, 42 bases in frame from base 1. CDR1 and CDR2 (MNHEY, SVGEGT) derive from the germline V gene. V is cut back by 6 bases and J by 2 bases, with 6 bases in the junction unmatched. The run used an Illumina HiSeq 2000. Multiplex PCR amplification was used to build the TCR beta chain libraries. High-throughput sequencing was used to analyze the amplified TCR beta chain products. TCRdb reprocessed the public reads (quality trimming at Q25 with fastp, clone calling with MiXCR) and kept in-frame beta chains. Rows are unified per CDR3 protein, each entry keeping the most common DNA and genes. This sample lists a few hundred thousand distinct CDR3 sequences; less than 45% were detected once. Clones ranked in the top ten supply 3% to 4% of the sample. Lymph node samples were obtained from the axillary draining lymph nodes of breast cancer patients.

What the authors observed across the whole study: The data were judged consistent with most tumor T cells deriving from the lymph node and then expanding within tumor tissue. Rather than being directly demonstrated, the conclusion that tumor T cells originate in lymph nodes was presented as consistent with a hypothesis. Tumors showed preferential V and J gene usage, and their T-cell repertoire diversity fell below that of lymph nodes yet above that of nontumor tissue. The similarity between tumor and nontumor tissue repertoires was significantly greater in luminal-like breast cancer than in basal-like breast cancer.

This clonotype was detected many times. Which antigen it targets is not known. It has no much larger one-base neighbor in the sample; base qualities were not kept. Sequencing used axillary lymph node tissue. The V gene is TRBV6-2 or TRBV6-3 and the J gene is TRBJ1-2, and 7 bases in between align with TRBD1. This TCR was sampled from a female donor with breast cancer. Some clones in this sample may be carry-over from other donors' samples. The sequence in DNA is TGTGCCAGCAGGCGGACAGGAAACAACTATGGCTACACCTTC. Its protein product is CASRRTGNNYGYTF.